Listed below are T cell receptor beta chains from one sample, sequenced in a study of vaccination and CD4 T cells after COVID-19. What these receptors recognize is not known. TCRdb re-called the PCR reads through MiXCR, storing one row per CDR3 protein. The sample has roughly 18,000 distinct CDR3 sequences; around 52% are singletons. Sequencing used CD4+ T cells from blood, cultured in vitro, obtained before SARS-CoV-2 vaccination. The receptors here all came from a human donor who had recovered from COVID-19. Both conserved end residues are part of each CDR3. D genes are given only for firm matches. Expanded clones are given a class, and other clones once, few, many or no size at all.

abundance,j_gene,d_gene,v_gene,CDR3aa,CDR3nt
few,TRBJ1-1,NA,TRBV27,CASSQTGQMNTEAFF,TGTGCCAGCAGTCAGACAGGCCAAATGAACACTGAAGCTTTCTTT
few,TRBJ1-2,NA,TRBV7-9,CASSEGRVGYGYTF,TGTGCCAGCAGCGAGGGCCGAGTGGGCTATGGCTACACCTTC
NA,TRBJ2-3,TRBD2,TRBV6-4,CASSEAGRSTDTQYF,TGTGCCAGCAGTGAAGCGGGACGTAGCACAGATACGCAGTATTTT
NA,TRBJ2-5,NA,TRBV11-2,CASSLGYQETQYF,TGTGCCAGCAGCCTAGGGTACCAAGAGACCCAGTACTTC
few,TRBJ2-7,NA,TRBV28,CASRGGGSSLLLEQYF,TGTGCCAGCAGAGGGGGGGGGTCGAGTTTACTCCTCGAGCAGTACTTC
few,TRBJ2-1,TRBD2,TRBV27,CASSLSRGAFSYNEQFF,TGTGCCAGCAGTTTATCGCGGGGGGCATTCTCCTACAATGAGCAGTTCTTC
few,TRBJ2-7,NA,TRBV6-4,CASSERGITYEQYF,TGTGCCAGCAGTGAACGCGGGATCACCTACGAGCAGTACTTC
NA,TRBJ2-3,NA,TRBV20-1,CSARATRLADGTKLTDTQYF,TGCAGTGCTAGAGCCACCAGGCTGGCAGACGGGACAAAACTCACAGATACGCAGTATTTT
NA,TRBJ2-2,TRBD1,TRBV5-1,CASSLEAGGLRNTGELFF,TGCGCCAGCAGCTTGGAGGCAGGGGGCCTACGGAACACCGGGGAGCTGTTTTTT
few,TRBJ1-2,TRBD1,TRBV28,CASTRDRSHYGYTF,TGTGCCAGTACTAGGGACAGATCTCACTATGGCTACACCTTC
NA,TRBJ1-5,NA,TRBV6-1,CASSQNRADPVGQPQHF,TGTGCCAGCAGTCAAAATCGGGCAGACCCGGTAGGACAGCCCCAGCATTTT
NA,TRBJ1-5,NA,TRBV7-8,CASSFEHGDNQPQHF,TGTGCCAGCAGTTTTGAACACGGTGACAATCAGCCCCAGCATTTT
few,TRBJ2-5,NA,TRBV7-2,CASSPGGQPQETQYF,TGTGCCAGCAGCCCCGGCGGACAGCCTCAAGAGACCCAGTACTTC
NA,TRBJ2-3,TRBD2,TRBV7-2,CASRLAVITDTQYF,TGTGCCAGCAGACTAGCGGTGATCACAGATACGCAGTATTTT
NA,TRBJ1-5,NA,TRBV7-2,CASSLSRNSNQPQHF,TGTGCCAGCAGCTTGAGCCGGAATAGCAATCAGCCCCAGCATTTT
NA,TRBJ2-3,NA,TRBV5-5,CASSSSTDTQYF,TGTGCCAGCAGTTCTAGCACAGATACGCAGTATTTT
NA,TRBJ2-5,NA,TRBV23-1,CASSQSPAGETQYF,TGCGCCAGCAGTCAATCACCCGCGGGAGAGACCCAGTACTTC
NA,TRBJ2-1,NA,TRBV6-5,CASSYSPGATYNEQFF,TGTGCCAGCAGTTACTCGCCCGGCGCAACCTACAATGAGCAGTTCTTC
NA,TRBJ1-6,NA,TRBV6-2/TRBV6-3,CASRSTDSPLHF,TGTGCCAGCAGGTCGACCGATTCACCCCTCCACTTT
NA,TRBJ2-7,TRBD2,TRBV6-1,CASSVLADSYEQYF,TGCGCCAGCAGTGTGCTAGCGGACTCCTACGAGCAGTACTTC
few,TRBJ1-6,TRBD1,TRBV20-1,CSASSGQGFISPLHF,TGCAGTGCTAGTTCCGGACAGGGCTTTATATCACCCCTCCACTTT
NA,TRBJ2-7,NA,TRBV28,CASSQMGLQQYF,TGTGCCAGCAGTCAAATGGGGCTACAGCAGTACTTC
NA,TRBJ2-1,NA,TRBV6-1,CASSDGDSGSYNEQFF,TGTGCCAGCAGTGACGGGGACTCTGGCTCCTACAATGAGCAGTTCTTC
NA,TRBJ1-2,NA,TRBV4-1,CASSPDASYGYTF,TGCGCCAGCAGCCCGGACGCGTCCTATGGCTACACCTTC
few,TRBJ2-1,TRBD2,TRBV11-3,CASSLGLAGGPGIF,TGTGCCAGCAGCTTAGGGCTAGCGGGAGGGCCTGGGATCTTC
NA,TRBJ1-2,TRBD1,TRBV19,CASTPRGTNGYTF,TGTGCCAGTACCCCCAGGGGGACTAATGGCTACACCTTC